This TCR beta chain originates from a study of control samples from healthy donors and cancer patients. TCRdb's table, derived via immunoSEQ multiplex PCR, lists solely in-frame clones and lacks some. The sample includes roughly 100,000 clones, roughly 91% of them seen just once. The TCR originated in a man aged 55 to 69 with lung cancer. Sequences were obtained from PBMCs.

Here the CDR3 DNA reads TGTGCCAGCAGTGACAGGGGGCCGAGCGGGGAGCTGTTTTTT. Protein: CASSDRGPSGELFF. The chain has TRBV6-1 and TRBJ2-2; 8 nucleotides match TRBD1. V lost 3 bases and J lost 7; bases outside the gene matches: 4. CDR1 and CDR2 (germline): MNHNS, SASEGT. This CDR3 comprises 14 residues.